These T cell receptor beta chains were read from a single sample in a study of low-dose radiotherapy and immunotherapy resistance in tumors. Each CDR3 protein gets one entry after TCRdb re-called the reads with MiXCR. The sample has 100,000 or so distinct CDR3 sequences, 9.4% seen once; the top ten hold around 1%. Material: PBMCs, obtained before treatment. These receptors were taken from a male donor with prostate cancer. CDR3s include the opening cysteine and the closing phenylalanine or tryptophan. The D gene is left open where the match is weak. Not all rows give a size; the values are once, few, many and, for expanded clones, a class.

v_gene	j_gene	abundance	d_gene	CDR3aa	CDR3nt
TRBV6-5	TRBJ1-1	many	-	CASSTTNTEAFF	TGTGCCAGCAGTACAACGAACACTGAAGCTTTCTTT
TRBV6-5	TRBJ1-2	many	-	CASSPAMLQPNYGYTF	TGTGCCAGCAGCCCTGCTATGCTTCAACCTAACTATGGCTACACCTTC
TRBV4-3	TRBJ2-1	-	-	CASSQARTGEQFF	TGCGCCAGCAGCCAAGCCCGCACTGGTGAGCAGTTCTTC
TRBV7-6	TRBJ1-5	many	-	CASSLGDRRDQPQHF	TGTGCCAGCAGCTTAGGAGACAGGCGGGATCAGCCCCAGCATTTT
TRBV20-1	TRBJ2-5	many	-	CSATRGGLETQYF	TGCAGTGCTACCCGTGGGGGACTAGAGACCCAGTACTTC
TRBV20-1	TRBJ2-5	many	TRBD2	CSARSLAAGQETQYF	TGCAGTGCTAGATCGCTAGCGGCTGGCCAAGAGACCCAGTACTTC
TRBV6-8	TRBJ1-1	many	-	CASSTQGKGNTEAFF	TGTGCCAGCAGTACACAGGGAAAGGGGAACACTGAAGCTTTCTTT
TRBV9	TRBJ2-1	-	-	CASPLAVRQFF	TGTGCCAGCCCCCTAGCCGTCCGGCAGTTCTTC
TRBV20-1	TRBJ1-1	-	-	CSATPSRHTEAFF	TGCAGTGCTACTCCTTCCCGGCACACTGAAGCTTTCTTT
TRBV5-1	TRBJ2-1	many	-	CASSLPRGSDNEQFF	TGCGCCAGCAGCTTGCCCCGGGGGAGCGACAATGAGCAGTTCTTC
TRBV7-2	TRBJ2-3	many	-	CAISTGMHTDTQYF	TGTGCCATAAGCACGGGGATGCACACAGATACGCAGTATTTT
TRBV6-2/TRBV6-3	TRBJ2-3	many	TRBD1	CASSNAGGGFADTQYF	TGTGCCAGCAGTAACGCAGGGGGCGGATTCGCAGATACGCAGTATTTT
TRBV5-4	TRBJ2-3	-	TRBD2	CASSLVGTSRDTQYF	TGTGCCAGCAGCTTGGTTGGGACTAGCAGAGATACGCAGTATTTT
TRBV4-3	TRBJ1-2	-	TRBD1	CASSQEGQGAIGYTF	TGCGCCAGCAGCCAAGAGGGACAGGGGGCAATCGGCTACACCTTC
TRBV7-2	TRBJ1-5	many	-	CASSPSGPGQPQHF	TGTGCCAGCAGCCCCTCCGGACCCGGTCAGCCCCAGCATTTT
TRBV11-2	TRBJ1-3	many	-	CASSPPGVSGNTIYF	TGTGCCAGCAGCCCCCCGGGAGTCTCTGGAAACACCATATATTTT
TRBV7-9	TRBJ1-1	many	TRBD1	CASQVGQSNTEAFF	TGTGCCAGTCAAGTGGGACAGTCCAACACTGAAGCTTTCTTT
TRBV7-8	TRBJ2-3	many	-	CASANGGLSDTQYF	TGTGCCAGCGCCAATGGGGGACTTTCAGATACGCAGTATTTT